Given below is one TCR beta chain in context. The data were taken from a study of neoadjuvant anti-PD-1 for oral cavity cancer. This CDR3 region has 13 residues. In germline, CDR1 is MNHNY, CDR2 SVGAGI (reference sequence). V was trimmed by 0 bases and J by 5 bases, leaving 8 bases between them. Blood libraries mostly used about 0.5 ug genomic DNA, six replicates each. Here immunoSEQ multiplex PCR was the method, and the copy in TCRdb shows in-frame clones only, minus some. This repertoire shows around 14,000 clones, 73% found once; its top ten account for around 2.8%. Time point denoted: after neoadjuvant nivolumab, at surgical resection. Blood cells were analyzed directly, without culture or expansion.

This chain uses TRBV6-6 with TRBJ2-7; D not resolved. The clonotype comes from a person aged 40-85 years with oral cavity squamous cell carcinoma. The source was PBMCs, collected after nivolumab (anti-PD-1) treatment. CDR3 nucleotide sequence: TGTGCCAGCAGTTACTCGAGAGGTAACGAGCAGTACTTC. This codes for CASSYSRGNEQYF.